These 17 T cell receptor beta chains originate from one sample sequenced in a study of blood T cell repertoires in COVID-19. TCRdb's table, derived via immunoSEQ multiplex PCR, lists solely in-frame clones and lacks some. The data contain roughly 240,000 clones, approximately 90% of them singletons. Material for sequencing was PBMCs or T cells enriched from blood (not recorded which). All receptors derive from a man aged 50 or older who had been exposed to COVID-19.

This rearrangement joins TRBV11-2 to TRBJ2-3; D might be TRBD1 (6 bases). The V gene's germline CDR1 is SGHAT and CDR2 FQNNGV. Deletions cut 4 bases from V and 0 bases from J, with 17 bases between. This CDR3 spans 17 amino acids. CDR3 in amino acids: CASSSYPRGTSTDTQYF. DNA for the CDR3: TGTGCCAGCAGCTCGTACCCCAGGGGTACTAGCACAGATACGCAGTATTTT.

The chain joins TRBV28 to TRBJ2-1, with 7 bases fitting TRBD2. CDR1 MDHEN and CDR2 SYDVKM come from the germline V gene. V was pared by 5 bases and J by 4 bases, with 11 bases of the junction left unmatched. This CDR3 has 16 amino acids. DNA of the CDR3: TGTGCCAGCAGTCCCCTTGGGGGGAGGGCTTACAATGAGCAGTTCTTC. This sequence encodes CASSPLGGRAYNEQFF.

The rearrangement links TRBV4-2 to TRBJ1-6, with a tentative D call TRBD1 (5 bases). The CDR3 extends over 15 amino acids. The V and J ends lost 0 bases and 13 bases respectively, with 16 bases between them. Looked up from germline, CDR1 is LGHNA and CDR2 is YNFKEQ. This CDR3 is CASSQDPTGSGPLHF. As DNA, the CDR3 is TGTGCCAGCAGCCAAGATCCTACAGGTTCCGGGCCCCTCCACTTT.

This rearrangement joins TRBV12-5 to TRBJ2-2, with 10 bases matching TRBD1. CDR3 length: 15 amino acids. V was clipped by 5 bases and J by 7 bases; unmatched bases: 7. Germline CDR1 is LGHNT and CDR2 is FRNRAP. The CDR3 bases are TGTGCTAGTGGTCTGACAGGGGGCTGGGGCGGGGAGCTGTTTTTT. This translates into CASGLTGGWGGELFF.

Written as DNA, the CDR3 is TGCAGCGTTTCAGATGGCTACACCTTC. It encodes CSVSDGYTF. The chain joins TRBV29-1 to TRBJ1-2; D call uncertain. CDR1 and CDR2 (germline): SQVTM, ANQGSEA. The CDR3 is 9 amino acids. The V gene lost 5 bases and the J gene lost 6 bases, with 4 bases spanning the gap.

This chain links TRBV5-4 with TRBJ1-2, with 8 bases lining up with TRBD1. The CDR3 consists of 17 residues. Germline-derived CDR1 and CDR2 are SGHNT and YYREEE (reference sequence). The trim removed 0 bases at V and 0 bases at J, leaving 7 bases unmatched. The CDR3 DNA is TGTGCCAGCAGCTTGGGAACAGGGGGTCAGTCTAACTATGGCTACACCTTC. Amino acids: CASSLGTGGQSNYGYTF.

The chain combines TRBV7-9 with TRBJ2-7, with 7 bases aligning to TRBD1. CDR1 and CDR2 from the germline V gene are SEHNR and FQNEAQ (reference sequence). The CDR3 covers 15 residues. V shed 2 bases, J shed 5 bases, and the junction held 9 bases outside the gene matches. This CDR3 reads CASSLTRQGSDEQYF. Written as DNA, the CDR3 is TGTGCCAGCAGCTTAACCCGACAGGGTTCCGACGAGCAGTACTTC.

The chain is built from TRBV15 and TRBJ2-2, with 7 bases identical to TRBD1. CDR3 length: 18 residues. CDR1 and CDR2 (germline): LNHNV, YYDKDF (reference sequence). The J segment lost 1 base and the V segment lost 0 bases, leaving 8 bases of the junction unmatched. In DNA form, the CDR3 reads TGTGCCACCAGCAGAGATAAACCTGGGACAGTGAACACCGGGGAGCTGTTTTTT. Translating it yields CATSRDKPGTVNTGELFF.

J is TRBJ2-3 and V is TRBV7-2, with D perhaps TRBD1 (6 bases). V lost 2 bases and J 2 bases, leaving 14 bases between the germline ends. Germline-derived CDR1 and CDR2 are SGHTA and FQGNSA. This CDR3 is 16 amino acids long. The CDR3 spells CASSLRHRETTDTQYF. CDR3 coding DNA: TGTGCCAGCAGCTTAAGGCACAGGGAAACCACAGATACGCAGTATTTT.

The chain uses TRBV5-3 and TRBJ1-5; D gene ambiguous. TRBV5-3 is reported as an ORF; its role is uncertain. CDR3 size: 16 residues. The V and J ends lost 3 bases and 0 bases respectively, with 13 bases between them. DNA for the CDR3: TGTGCCAGAAGCTCCCTTTGCGAGTATAGCAATCAGCCCCAGCATTTT. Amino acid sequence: CARSSLCEYSNQPQHF.

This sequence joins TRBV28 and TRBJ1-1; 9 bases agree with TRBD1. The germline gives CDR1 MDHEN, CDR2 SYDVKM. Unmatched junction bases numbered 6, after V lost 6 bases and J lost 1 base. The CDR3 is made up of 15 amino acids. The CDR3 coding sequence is TGTGCCAGCAGGACAGGGGGAAGACGGAACACTGAAGCTTTCTTT. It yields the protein CASRTGGRRNTEAFF.

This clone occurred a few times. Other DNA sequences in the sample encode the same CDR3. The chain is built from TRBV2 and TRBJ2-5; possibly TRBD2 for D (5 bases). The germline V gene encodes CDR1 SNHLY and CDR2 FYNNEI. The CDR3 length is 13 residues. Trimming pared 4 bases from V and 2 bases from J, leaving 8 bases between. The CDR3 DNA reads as TGTGCCAGCAGTGGGACTGGTCAAGAGACCCAGTACTTC. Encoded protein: CASSGTGQETQYF. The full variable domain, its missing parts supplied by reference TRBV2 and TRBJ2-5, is EPEVTQTPSHQVTQMGQEVILRCVPISNHLYFYWYRQILGQKVEFLVSFYNNEISEKSEIFDDQFSVERPDGSNFTLKIRSTKLEDSAMYFCASSGTGQETQYFGPGTRLLVL.

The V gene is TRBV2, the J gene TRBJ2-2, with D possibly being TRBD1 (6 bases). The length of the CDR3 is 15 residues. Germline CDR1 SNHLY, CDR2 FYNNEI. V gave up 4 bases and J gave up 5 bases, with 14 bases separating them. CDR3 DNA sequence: TGTGCCAGCAGTGGGTCACAGGGTGGGACCGGGGAGCTGTTTTTT. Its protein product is CASSGSQGGTGELFF.

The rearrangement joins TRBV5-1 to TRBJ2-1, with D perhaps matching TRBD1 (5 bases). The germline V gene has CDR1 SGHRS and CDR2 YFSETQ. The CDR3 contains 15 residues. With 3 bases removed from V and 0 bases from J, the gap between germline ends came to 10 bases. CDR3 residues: CASSSGHGSYNEQFF. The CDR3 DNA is TGCGCCAGCAGCTCAGGACATGGCTCCTACAATGAGCAGTTCTTC.

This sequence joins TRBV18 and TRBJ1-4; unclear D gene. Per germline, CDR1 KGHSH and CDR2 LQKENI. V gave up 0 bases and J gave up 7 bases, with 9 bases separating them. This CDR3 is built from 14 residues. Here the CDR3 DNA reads TGTGCCAGCTCACCACCCTCCGGAGGTGAAAAACTGTTTTTT. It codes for CASSPPSGGEKLFF. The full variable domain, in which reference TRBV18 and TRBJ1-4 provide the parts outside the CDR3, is NAGVMQNPRHLVRRRGQEARLRCSPMKGHSHVYWYRQLPEEGLKFMVYLQKENIIDESGMPKERFSAEFPKEGPSILRIQQVVRGDSAAYFCASSPPSGGEKLFFGSGTQLSVL.

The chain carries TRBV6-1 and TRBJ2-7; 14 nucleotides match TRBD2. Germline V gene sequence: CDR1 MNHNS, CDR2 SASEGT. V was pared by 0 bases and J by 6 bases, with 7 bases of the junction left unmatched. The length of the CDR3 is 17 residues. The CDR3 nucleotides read TGTGCCAGCAGTGAAGCATCGGGACTAGCGGGAGAAGGCGAGCAGTACGTC. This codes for CASSEASGLAGEGEQYV.

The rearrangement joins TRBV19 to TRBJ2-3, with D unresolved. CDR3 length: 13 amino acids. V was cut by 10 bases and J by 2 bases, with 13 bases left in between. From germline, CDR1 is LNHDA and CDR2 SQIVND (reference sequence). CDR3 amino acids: CATSRRYTDTQYF. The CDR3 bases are TGTGCCACATCGAGGCGGTACACAGATACGCAGTATTTT.